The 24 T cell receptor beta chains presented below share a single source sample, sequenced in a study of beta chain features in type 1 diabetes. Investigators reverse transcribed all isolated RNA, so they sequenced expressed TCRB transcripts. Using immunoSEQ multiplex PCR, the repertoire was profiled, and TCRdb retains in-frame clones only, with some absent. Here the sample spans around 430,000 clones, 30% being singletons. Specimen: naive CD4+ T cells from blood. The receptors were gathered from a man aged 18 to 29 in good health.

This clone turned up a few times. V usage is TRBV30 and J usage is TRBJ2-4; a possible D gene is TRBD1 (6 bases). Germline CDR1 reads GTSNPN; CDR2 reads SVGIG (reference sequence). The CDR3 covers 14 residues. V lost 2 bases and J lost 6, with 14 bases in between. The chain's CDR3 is CAWSTQGNSNIQYF. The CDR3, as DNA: TGTGCCTGGAGTACACAGGGAAACTCAAACATTCAGTACTTC.

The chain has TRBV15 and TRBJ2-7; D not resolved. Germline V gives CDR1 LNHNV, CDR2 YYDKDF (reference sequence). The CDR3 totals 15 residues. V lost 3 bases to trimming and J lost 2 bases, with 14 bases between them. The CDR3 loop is CATSSGRTSTYEQYF. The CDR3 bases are TGTGCCACCAGCAGTGGGCGAACCTCAACCTACGAGCAGTACTTC. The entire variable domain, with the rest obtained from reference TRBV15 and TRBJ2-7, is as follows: DAMVIQNPRYQVTQFGKPVTLSCSQTLNHNVMYWYQQKSSQAPKLLFHYYDKDFNNEADTPDNFQSRRPNTSFCFLDIRSPGLGDTAMYLCATSSGRTSTYEQYFGPGTRLTVT.

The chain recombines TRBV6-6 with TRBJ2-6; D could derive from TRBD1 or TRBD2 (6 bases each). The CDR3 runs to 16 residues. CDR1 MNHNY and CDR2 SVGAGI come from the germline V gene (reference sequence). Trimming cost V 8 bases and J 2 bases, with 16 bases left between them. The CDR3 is CASRGGINAGANVLTF. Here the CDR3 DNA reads TGTGCCAGCCGAGGGGGGATCAATGCTGGGGCCAACGTCCTGACTTTC.

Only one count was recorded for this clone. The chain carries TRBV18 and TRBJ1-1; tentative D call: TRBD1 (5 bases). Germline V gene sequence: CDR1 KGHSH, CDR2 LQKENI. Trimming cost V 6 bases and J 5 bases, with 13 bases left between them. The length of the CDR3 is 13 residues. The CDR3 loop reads CASSQLGVTEAFF. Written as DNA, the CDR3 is TGTGCCAGCTCCCAGTTGGGGGTGACTGAAGCTTTCTTT.

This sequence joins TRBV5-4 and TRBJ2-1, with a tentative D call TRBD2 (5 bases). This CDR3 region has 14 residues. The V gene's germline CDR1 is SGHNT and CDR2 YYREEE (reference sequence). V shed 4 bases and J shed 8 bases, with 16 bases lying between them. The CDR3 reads CASSPRAKEDEQFF. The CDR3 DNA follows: TGTGCCAGCAGCCCCCGGGCCAAGGAGGATGAGCAGTTCTTC.

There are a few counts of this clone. As DNA, the CDR3 is TGTGCCAGCAGCGCAACCAAACCGGGACAGGGTTACTACGAGCAGTACTTC. It translates to CASSATKPGQGYYEQYF. The chain couples TRBV9 to TRBJ2-7; 9 bases agree with TRBD1. CDR1 and CDR2 (germline): SGDLS, YYNGEE. The CDR3 length is 17 residues. Germline trimming cut 3 bases from V and 3 bases from J; bases unmatched to any gene: 13.

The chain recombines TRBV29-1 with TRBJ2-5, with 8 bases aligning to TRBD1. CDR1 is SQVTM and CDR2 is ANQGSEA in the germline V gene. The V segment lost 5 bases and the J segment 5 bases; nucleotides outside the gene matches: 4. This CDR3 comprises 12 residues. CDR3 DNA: TGCAGCGTTTCGACAGGGGCCGAGACCCAGTACTTC. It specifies CSVSTGAETQYF.

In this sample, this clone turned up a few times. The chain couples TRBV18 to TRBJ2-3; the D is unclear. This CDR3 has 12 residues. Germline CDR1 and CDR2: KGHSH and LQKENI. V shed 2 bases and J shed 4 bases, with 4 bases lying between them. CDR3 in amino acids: CASSPGPDTQYF. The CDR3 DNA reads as TGTGCCAGCTCACCAGGGCCAGATACGCAGTATTTT. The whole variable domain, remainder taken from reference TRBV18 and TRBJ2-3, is NAGVMQNPRHLVRRRGQEARLRCSPMKGHSHVYWYRQLPEEGLKFMVYLQKENIIDESGMPKERFSAEFPKEGPSILRIQQVVRGDSAAYFCASSPGPDTQYFGPGTRLTVL.

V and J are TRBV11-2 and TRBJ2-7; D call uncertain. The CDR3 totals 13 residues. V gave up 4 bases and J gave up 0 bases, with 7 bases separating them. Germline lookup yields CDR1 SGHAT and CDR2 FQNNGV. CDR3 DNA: TGTGCCAGCAGCTATTCGAGCTCCTACGAGCAGTACTTC. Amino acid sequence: CASSYSSSYEQYF.

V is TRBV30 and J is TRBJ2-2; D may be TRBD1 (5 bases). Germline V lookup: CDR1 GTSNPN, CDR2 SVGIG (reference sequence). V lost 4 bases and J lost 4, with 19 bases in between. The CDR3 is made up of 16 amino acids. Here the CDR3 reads CAWTPPGKEFTGELFF. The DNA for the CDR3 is TGTGCCTGGACCCCCCCAGGGAAGGAGTTCACCGGGGAGCTGTTTTTT. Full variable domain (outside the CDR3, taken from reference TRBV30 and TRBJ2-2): SQTIHQWPATLVQPVGSPLSLECTVEGTSNPNLYWYRQAAGRGLQLLFYSVGIGQISSEVPQNLSASRPQDRQFILSSKKLLLSDSGFYLCAWTPPGKEFTGELFFGEGSRLTVL.

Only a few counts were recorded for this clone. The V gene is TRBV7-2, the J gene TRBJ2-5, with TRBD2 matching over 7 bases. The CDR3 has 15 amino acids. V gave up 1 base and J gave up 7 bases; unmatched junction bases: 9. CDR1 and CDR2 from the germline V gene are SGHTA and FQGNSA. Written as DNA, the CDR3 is TGTGCCAGCAGCTTAGGCGGGGGAACGGTCTCGACCCAGTACTTC. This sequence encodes CASSLGGGTVSTQYF.

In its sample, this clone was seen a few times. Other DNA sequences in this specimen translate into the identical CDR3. In DNA, the CDR3 is TGTGCCAGCAGCCCCCAAGGGCGAGAGACCCAGTACTTC. Protein sequence: CASSPQGRETQYF. The rearrangement links TRBV9 to TRBJ2-5, with D unclear. The CDR3 contains 13 residues. With 4 bases removed from V and 4 bases from J, the gap between germline ends came to 11 bases. The germline gives CDR1 SGDLS, CDR2 YYNGEE.

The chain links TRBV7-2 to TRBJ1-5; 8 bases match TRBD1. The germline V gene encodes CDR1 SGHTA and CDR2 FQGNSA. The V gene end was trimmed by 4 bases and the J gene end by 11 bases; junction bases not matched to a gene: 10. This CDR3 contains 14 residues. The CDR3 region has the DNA TGTGCCAGCAGCTCAGGACAGGGCCCCTTGACCCAGCATTTT. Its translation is CASSSGQGPLTQHF.

CDR3: CASSLWAAYQETQYF. CDR3 in DNA: TGTGCCAGCAGTTTATGGGCGGCCTATCAAGAGACCCAGTACTTC. The chain uses TRBV28 and TRBJ2-5; D ambiguous. The CDR3 covers 15 residues. Trimming cost V 0 bases and J 2 bases, with 10 bases left between them. The germline V gene has CDR1 MDHEN and CDR2 SYDVKM.

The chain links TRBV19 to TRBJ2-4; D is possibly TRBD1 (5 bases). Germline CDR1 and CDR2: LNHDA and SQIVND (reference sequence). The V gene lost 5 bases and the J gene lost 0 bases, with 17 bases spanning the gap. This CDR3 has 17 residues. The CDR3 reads CASSGRQRTLAKNIQYF. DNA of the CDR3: TGTGCCAGTAGTGGACGACAGAGAACGCTAGCCAAAAACATTCAGTACTTC.

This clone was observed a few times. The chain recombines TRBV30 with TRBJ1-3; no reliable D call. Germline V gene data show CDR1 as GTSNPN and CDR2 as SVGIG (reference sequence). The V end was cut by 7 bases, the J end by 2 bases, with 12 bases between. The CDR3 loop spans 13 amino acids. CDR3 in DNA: TGTGCCTTGGACGGAGGGACTGGAAACACCATATATTTT. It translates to CALDGGTGNTIYF.

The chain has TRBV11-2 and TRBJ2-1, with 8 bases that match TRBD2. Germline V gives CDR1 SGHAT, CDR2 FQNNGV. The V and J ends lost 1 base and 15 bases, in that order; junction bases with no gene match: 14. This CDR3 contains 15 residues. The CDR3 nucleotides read TGTGCCAGCAGCTTAGTGAGGTCTAGCGGGCGATCTCCGTTCTTC. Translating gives CASSLVRSSGRSPFF.

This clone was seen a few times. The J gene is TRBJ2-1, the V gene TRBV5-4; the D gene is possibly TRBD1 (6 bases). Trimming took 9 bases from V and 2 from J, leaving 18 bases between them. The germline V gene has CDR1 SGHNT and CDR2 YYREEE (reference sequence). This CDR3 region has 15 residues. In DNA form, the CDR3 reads TGTGCCATCACCAGAGGGGGAGCCACCTACAATGAGCAGTTCTTC. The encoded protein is CAITRGGATYNEQFF.

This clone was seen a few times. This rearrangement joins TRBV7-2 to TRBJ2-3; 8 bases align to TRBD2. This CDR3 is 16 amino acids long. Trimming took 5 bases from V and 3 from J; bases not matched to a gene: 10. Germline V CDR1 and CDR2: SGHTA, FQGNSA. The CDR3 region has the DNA TGTGCCAGCAGCCCGGGCGGGAGGATTAGGACAGATACGCAGTATTTT. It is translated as CASSPGGRIRTDTQYF.

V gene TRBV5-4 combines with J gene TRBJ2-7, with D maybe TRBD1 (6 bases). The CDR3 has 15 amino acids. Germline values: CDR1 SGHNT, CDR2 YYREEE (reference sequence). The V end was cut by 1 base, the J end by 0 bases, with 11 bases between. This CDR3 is CASSLMGASSYEQYF. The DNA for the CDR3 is TGTGCCAGCAGCTTGATGGGGGCGAGCTCCTACGAGCAGTACTTC.

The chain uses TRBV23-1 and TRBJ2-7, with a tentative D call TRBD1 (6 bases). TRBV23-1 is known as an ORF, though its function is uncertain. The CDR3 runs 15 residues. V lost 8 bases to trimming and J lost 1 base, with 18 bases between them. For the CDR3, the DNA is TGCGCCAGCGGATTGGGGGCGCGAGGTTCCTACGAGCAGTACTTC. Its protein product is CASGLGARGSYEQYF.

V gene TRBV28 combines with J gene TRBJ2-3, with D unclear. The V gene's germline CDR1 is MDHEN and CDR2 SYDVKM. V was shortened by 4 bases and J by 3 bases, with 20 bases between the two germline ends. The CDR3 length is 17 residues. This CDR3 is CASSSVRAPRTTDTQYF. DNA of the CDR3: TGTGCCAGCAGTTCGGTTCGGGCTCCTCGAACAACAGATACGCAGTATTTT.

The CDR3 protein is CASSQERVLETQYF. CDR3 DNA: TGTGCCAGCAGCCAAGAGAGAGTTTTAGAGACCCAGTACTTC. The chain links TRBV4-2 to TRBJ2-5, with D uncertain. Germline V CDR1 and CDR2: LGHNA, YNFKEQ. The CDR3 spans 14 residues. V lost 0 bases to trimming and J lost 4 bases, with 9 bases between them.

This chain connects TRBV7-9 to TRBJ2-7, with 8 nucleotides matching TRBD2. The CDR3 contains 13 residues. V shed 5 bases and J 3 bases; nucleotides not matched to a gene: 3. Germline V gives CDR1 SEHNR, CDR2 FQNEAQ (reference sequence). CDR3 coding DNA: TGTGCCAGCAGCCCCAGCGGGGGCTACGAGCAGTACTTC. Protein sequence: CASSPSGGYEQYF.